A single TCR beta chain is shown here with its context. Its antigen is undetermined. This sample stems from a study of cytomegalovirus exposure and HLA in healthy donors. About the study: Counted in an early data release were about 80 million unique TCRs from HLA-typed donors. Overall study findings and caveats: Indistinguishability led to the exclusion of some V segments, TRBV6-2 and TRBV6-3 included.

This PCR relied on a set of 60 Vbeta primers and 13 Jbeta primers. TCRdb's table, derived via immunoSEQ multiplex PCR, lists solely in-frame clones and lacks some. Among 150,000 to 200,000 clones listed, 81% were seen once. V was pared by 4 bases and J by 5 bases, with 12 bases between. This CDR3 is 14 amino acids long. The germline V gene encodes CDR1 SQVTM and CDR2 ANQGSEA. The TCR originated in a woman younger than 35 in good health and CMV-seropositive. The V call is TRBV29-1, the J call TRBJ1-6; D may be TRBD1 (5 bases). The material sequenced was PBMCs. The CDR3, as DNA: TGCAGCGTTGGGGAAGGGGCCGATAATTCACCCCTCCACTTT. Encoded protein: CSVGEGADNSPLHF.